This T cell receptor beta chain was captured in a study of identical twins (dated by TCRdb to about 2016). Background for the entire study: The study deep-sequenced TCR alpha and beta repertoires from monozygotic twins, unrelated adults of various ages and cord blood to test whether fetal clonotypes persist. Replicate twin experiments were performed at different times using different library preparation protocols to rule out contamination. Study-wide conclusions, independent of this receptor: Compared with coincidental sharing between unrelated individuals, an excess of low generation-probability sequences was observed among out-of-frame TCR alpha sequences shared between twins. In monozygotic twins, recombination models systematically underestimated out-of-frame TCR alpha sharing, but the models matched the sharing seen between unrelated individuals. Invariant T cells such as MAIT and iNKT could partly confound zero-insertion analyses, although diverse VJ usage argued against such confounding for most clonotypes. Fewer insertions were carried by abundant cord blood beta clonotypes, a similar but weaker trend appeared in young adult naive repertoires, and no such trend appeared in memory repertoires. Because the same donors could not be followed over many years, the conclusions relied on cross-sectional statistical analysis. In beta out-of-frame sequences, excess twin sharing was weaker, because having fewer shared sequences lowered the signal-to-noise ratio.

Library preparation employed 5' RACE. TCRdb names Illumina HiSeq 2000 as the instrument used. Template switching added a universal primer binding site, and the final cDNA carried a unique molecular identifier that allowed TCR cDNA molecules to be counted accurately. Specific primers in the conserved constant-segment region were used to synthesize first-strand cDNA for the TCR alpha and beta chains. To control for contamination, every cDNA library carried two barcodes: a SMART-Mk sample barcode plus Illumina barcodes. Two successive PCR steps introduced TruSeq adapter sequences along with Illumina sample barcodes. The TCR alpha and beta cDNA libraries were sequenced on the Illumina HiSeq platform using custom primers. As for how the authors treated the data: Raw reads were processed with MiGEC to extract unique molecular identifiers, and MiXCR was used to determine CDR3 positions. Recombination models were inferred per individual with the repgenHMM and IGoR tools using an EM algorithm. Shared clonotype analysis was performed with the tcR package in R, normalizing sharing by the product of cloneset sizes. Out-of-frame nonproductive sequences were analyzed to study raw recombination free of thymic and clonal selection effects. TCRdb took the public reads, trimmed them with fastp at Q25, ran MiXCR for clone calling and kept in-frame beta chains. Rows matching on CDR3 protein sequence are summarized as one entry with the most common DNA and genes. These V and J calls rely on TCRdb rather than the paper's analysis. This sample comprises about 900,000 distinct CDR3 sequences, over 9% of them detected only once. The top ten constitute roughly 1.5% of the sample.

Every donor in the study was a healthy Caucasian. Three pairs of female monozygotic twins, all aged roughly 18 to 29 years, made up the twin cohort. Peripheral blood mononuclear cells were used as the source from which RNA for TCR libraries was isolated. To note about this clonotype: Its antigen is still unknown. No much larger clone exists at a distance of one base, and base qualities are not known.

These data were also reused for a study on yellow fever vaccine responses in identical twins. The second investigation adds: The authors reported that the T cell response to vaccination in identical twins appeared partly convergent and partly personalized. The study precisely tracked vaccine-responding T cell clones in identical twins.

Sequencing used PBMCs. This sequence originates from a woman in her late teens or twenties in good health.

The nucleotides are TGTGCCAGCAGTGAAACCGCAAGGGCTGGCTACACCTTC. This translates into CASSETARAGYTF. This sequence uses TRBV12-3 or TRBV12-4 and TRBJ1-2; the D gene lacks a confident call. Deletion took 5 bases off V and 7 bases off J, with a span of 14 bases between the germline ends. There are 13 amino acids in the CDR3, from cysteine to phenylalanine inclusive. Just CDR3 DNA is preserved here, 39 bases in frame from base 1.